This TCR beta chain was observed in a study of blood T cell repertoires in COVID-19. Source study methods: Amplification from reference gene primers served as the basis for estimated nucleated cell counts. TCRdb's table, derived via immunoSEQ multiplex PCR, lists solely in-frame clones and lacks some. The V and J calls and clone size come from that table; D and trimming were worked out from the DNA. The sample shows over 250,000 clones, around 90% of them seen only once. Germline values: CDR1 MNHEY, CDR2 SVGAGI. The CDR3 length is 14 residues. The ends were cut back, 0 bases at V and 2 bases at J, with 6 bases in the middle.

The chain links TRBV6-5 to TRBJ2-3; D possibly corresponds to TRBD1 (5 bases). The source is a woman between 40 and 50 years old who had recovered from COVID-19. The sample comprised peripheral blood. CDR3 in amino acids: CASSYSTATDTQYF. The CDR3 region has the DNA TGTGCCAGCAGTTACTCGACAGCCACAGATACGCAGTATTTT.